A selection of T cell receptor beta chains follows, all from one sample in a study of shared clonotypes between healthy human individuals. Using immunoSEQ multiplex PCR, the repertoire was profiled, and TCRdb retains in-frame clones only, with some absent. The table has over 2 million clones, less than 95% seen once; the top ten hold around 0.4%. The source material was naive CD4+ T cells from PBMCs. The receptors shown here come from a man aged 18 to 35 in good health. Some clones in this sample may be carry-over from other donors' samples. Both conserved end residues are part of each CDR3. Fields, in order: V gene, J gene, clone size, D gene, CDR3 protein, CDR3 DNA. A D gene is named only where the DNA matches it firmly. Some rows mark clone size as missing; the rest say once, few, many or name a class of expanded clone.

TRBV28,TRBJ2-1,NA,TRBD2,CASSFRSGSRNEQFF,TGTGCCAGCAGTTTCCGTAGCGGGAGCCGCAATGAGCAGTTCTTC
TRBV2,TRBJ1-5,NA,NA,CASSVRGSNQPQHF,TGTGCCAGCAGTGTAAGGGGTAGCAATCAGCCCCAGCATTTT
TRBV29-1,TRBJ2-1,NA,TRBD2,CSVVMSSGSSYNEQFF,TGCAGCGTTGTGATGAGTAGCGGGAGCTCCTACAATGAGCAGTTCTTC
TRBV6-1,TRBJ1-5,NA,NA,CASSEAGGQPQHF,TGTGCCAGCAGTGAAGCCGGAGGTCAGCCCCAGCATTTT
TRBV6-1,TRBJ1-6,NA,NA,CASSGLGGYGSPLHF,TGTGCCAGCAGTGGCCTGGGCGGTTATGGTTCACCCCTCCACTTT
TRBV6-6,TRBJ2-7,NA,NA,CASNQDAALNEQYF,TGTGCCAGCAACCAAGACGCGGCCCTTAACGAGCAGTACTTC
TRBV27,TRBJ2-4,NA,NA,CASSPYGGRGIQYF,TGTGCCAGCAGTCCCTACGGGGGTCGGGGCATTCAGTACTTC
TRBV4-1,TRBJ2-1,NA,TRBD2,CASSQSLALTYNEQFF,TGCGCCAGCAGCCAATCACTAGCGCTCACCTACAATGAGCAGTTCTTC
TRBV2,TRBJ2-3,NA,TRBD1,CASKIQGAVSAQYF,TGTGCCAGCAAGATTCAGGGGGCGGTTTCGGCGCAGTATTTT
TRBV5-4,TRBJ2-7,NA,TRBD1,CASSQPTGANNEQYF,TGTGCCAGCAGCCAACCGACAGGGGCTAACAACGAGCAGTACTTC
TRBV5-1,TRBJ2-6,NA,NA,CASSLGLDSGANVLTF,TGCGCCAGCAGCTTGGGACTGGACTCTGGGGCCAACGTCCTGACTTTC
TRBV18,TRBJ2-7,NA,TRBD1,CASSPLVPTGAPYEQYF,TGTGCCAGCTCACCACTTGTACCGACAGGGGCACCCTACGAGCAGTACTTC
TRBV6-5,TRBJ1-2,NA,NA,CASSYTSDSLYGYTF,TGTGCCAGCAGTTACACGTCGGACAGCCTTTATGGCTACACCTTC
TRBV6-5,TRBJ2-3,NA,NA,CASSIGGQDTDTQYF,TGTGCCAGCAGTATAGGTGGGCAGGACACAGATACGCAGTATTTT
TRBV7-9,TRBJ2-1,NA,NA,CASSLAVRSNEQFF,TGTGCCAGCAGCTTAGCAGTCAGAAGCAATGAGCAGTTCTTC
TRBV27,TRBJ2-3,once,TRBD2,CASSPHSSLAPSTDTQYF,TGTGCCAGCAGTCCCCACTCTTCACTAGCGCCCAGCACAGATACGCAGTATTTT
TRBV5-4,TRBJ1-2,NA,TRBD1,CASSGRTGASYGYTF,TGTGCCAGCAGCGGCCGGACAGGGGCTTCCTATGGCTACACCTTC
TRBV5-1,TRBJ2-5,NA,TRBD2,CASSRGLAGGETQYF,TGCGCCAGCAGCCGGGGACTAGCGGGAGGAGAGACCCAGTACTTC
TRBV10-2,TRBJ2-7,NA,TRBD2,CAISEQRDIGEQYF,TGCGCCATCTCCGAACAGCGGGATATAGGCGAGCAGTACTTC
TRBV4-1,TRBJ1-5,NA,TRBD1,CASSQGGTGWNQPQHF,TGCGCCAGCAGCCAAGGGGGGACAGGGTGGAATCAGCCCCAGCATTTT
TRBV18,TRBJ2-7,NA,NA,CASSPRQGWSYEQYF,TGTGCCAGCTCACCTCGGCAGGGGTGGTCCTACGAGCAGTACTTC
TRBV5-1,TRBJ2-5,NA,NA,CASSLGRQETQYF,TGCGCCAGCAGCTTGGGCAGGCAAGAGACCCAGTACTTC
TRBV9,TRBJ1-2,NA,TRBD1,CASSKRGQRGYTF,TGTGCCAGCAGCAAGAGGGGGCAGAGGGGCTACACCTTC